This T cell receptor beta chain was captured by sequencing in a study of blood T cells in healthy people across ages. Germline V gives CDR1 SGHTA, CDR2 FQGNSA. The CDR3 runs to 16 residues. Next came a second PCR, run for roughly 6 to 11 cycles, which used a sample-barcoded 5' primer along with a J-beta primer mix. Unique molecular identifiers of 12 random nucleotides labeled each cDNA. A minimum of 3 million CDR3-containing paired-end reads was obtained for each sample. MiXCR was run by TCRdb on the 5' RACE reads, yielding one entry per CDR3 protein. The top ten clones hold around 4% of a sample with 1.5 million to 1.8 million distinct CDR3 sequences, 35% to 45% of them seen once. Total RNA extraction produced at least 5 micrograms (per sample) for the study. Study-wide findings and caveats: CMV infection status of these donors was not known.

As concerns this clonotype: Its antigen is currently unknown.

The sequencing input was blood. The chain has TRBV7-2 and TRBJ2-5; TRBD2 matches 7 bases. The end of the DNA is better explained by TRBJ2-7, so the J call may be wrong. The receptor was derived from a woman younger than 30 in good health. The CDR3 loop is CASSLTFTREGSEQYF. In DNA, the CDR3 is TGTGCCAGCAGCTTAACCTTTACCAGGGAGGGGTCCGAGCAGTACTTC.